Reported below is one TCR beta chain. This clone's antigen is unknown. There are no base qualities to consult, and no much larger clone falls within one base. The cohort consisted of fewer than 700 healthy bone marrow donors. All cohort members were sampled while nominally healthy, although unrecorded immune exposures were likely present. The donor was CMV seropositive and belonged to the group of 250 to 300 seropositive cohort members. Every donor gave a peripheral blood sample, and the peripheral blood mononuclear cells from that sample were used for TCR beta sequencing. Genomic DNA was extracted from the blood cell samples with the Qiagen DNeasy Blood Extraction Kit. These data belong to a study of cytomegalovirus exposure and HLA in healthy donors (dated 2017 in TCRdb). For the wider study: An earlier analysis of under 600 of the donors reported 276 Gb of sequence data and roughly 100 million unique TCR beta sequences from 190 million or so T cells. Roughly 320 gigabases of sequencing data and approximately 91 million unique TCR sequences made up an early release that covered approximately 700 HLA-typed donors. Of the approximately 400 genotyped donors, approximately 81% were placed in the genetic ancestry cluster associated with self-reported Caucasian donors. The study aimed to test whether cataloging public T cell receptors could reveal signatures of past pathogen exposure. The study used immunosequencing to profile the T cell repertoires of approximately 690 subjects and linked those repertoires to cytomegalovirus serostatus. Besides the first cohort of approximately 710 subjects, a separate validation cohort made up of around 120 different subjects was used. To predict cytomegalovirus infection status, the study combined high-throughput TCR immunosequencing, statistical association of individual TCRs with disease status, and machine learning. To study patterns of TCR occurrence, a later analysis re-analyzed previously published TCR beta repertoires from 650 to 750 donors and added high-resolution HLA genotyping. In the later analysis, no new phenotypic data were used to find candidate immune exposures; instead, reliance was placed on TCR beta sequences and their occurrence across donors. An earlier analysis of fewer than 750 of the donors used high-throughput TCR beta sequencing to judge whether each TCR beta V gene segment behaved as functional or pseudogenic. Donor age, sex, ethnicity and CMV serostatus were compiled alongside the repertoire data. Genome-wide SNP genotypes for about 60% of the roughly 670 donors were used in a later genetic analysis, which treated that subset as a discovery cohort. Every repertoire in the discovery cohort had been generated on one and the same sequencing platform. HLA typing covered class I and class II loci at four-digit resolution. The number of typed donors differed by locus: roughly 620-640 for A, B, C, DRB1 and DQB1; approximately 540 for DQA1; around 610 for DPA1; and 400 to 480 for DPB1. Roughly five DR-DQ haplotypes were treated as single units for association and clustering because of strong linkage in the cohort. Among roughly 400 genotyped donors of the cohort, an average of about 220,000 unique TCR beta nucleotide sequences was sequenced per donor, of which roughly 17% were non-productive.

The receptor library was made with the immunoSEQ multiplex PCR assay. For the multiplex PCR, a mixture combining 60 forward primers for TCR Vbeta segments and 13 reverse primers for TCR Jbeta segments was used. A multiplex PCR assay on genomic DNA amplified the CDR3 region of rearranged TCR beta genes. On the Illumina HiSeq System, the amplified TCR beta libraries were sequenced as 87-base-pair reads. Concerning the study's data processing: In a later analysis, 77 million or so unique TCR beta chains were counted across the 666 repertoires, and about 9.9 million of these chains were shared by at least two donors. A nearest-neighbor algorithm error-corrected the raw reads and collapsed the reads into unique sequences, merging closely related sequences to remove PCR and sequencing errors. To assign V, D and J gene segments, CDR3 sequences were aligned to IMGT reference sequences. Each retained sequence needed at least a six-nucleotide match to both a V gene segment and a J gene segment. Rearrangements were classified as productive when the CDR3 lacked stop codons and remained in frame with V and J, and all other rearrangements were classified as non-productive. Following IMGT convention, CDR3 was defined as the stretch from the second conserved V-encoded cysteine up to the conserved J-encoded phenylalanine. The earlier analysis of some 600 of the donors excluded sequences that lacked an unambiguous match to a single V gene segment. In an earlier analysis of several hundred of the donors, V segments were called functional above 56.7% productive rearrangements and were called segregating when the between-donor standard deviation exceeded 5%. A statistical classification framework was developed to diagnose cytomegalovirus status using the catalog of TCR beta chain sequences. In a later analysis, V and J genes were assigned by comparing TCR nucleotide sequences against IMGT/GENE-DB human TR gene sequences. In a later analysis, CDR3 sequences and most-parsimonious VDJ recombination scenarios were assigned using the TCRdist pipeline. In a later analysis, every TCR beta chain was defined by the combination of its CDR3 amino acid sequence and its V-gene family, and reads without a unique V-gene family were dropped. In a later analysis, 500 to 700 highly shared, low-generation-probability nucleotide sequences were removed to address suspected cross-contamination and a sequencing artifact. A later analysis calculated a clonal expansion index for each public chain from normalized within-repertoire ranks of inferred template counts. In a later analysis, generation probabilities were computed using a VDJ recombination model fitted to out-of-frame rearrangements, and the results were checked against IGoR. In a later analysis, TCR-TCR, TCR-HLA and TCR-CMV co-occurrence was scored with hypergeometric tests, and a repertoire-size bias correction was applied to TCR pairs. False discovery rates were estimated in a later analysis by permuting HLA or CMV assignments 20 times. A later analysis grouped co-occurring TCRs with DBSCAN, adding TCRdist sequence similarity when clustering within HLA-allele-positive subsets. Co-occurrence clustering excluded repertoires with fewer than 30,000 or more than 120,000 public chains, plus five with anomalous nucleotide sharing. TCRdb carries this immuneACCESS record with in-frame sequences only. Its versions omit some clonotypes, under half of them owing to an unresolved V gene in the studies checked, with the rest unexplained. V, J and clone size were drawn from that table, and D and trimming were deduced from the DNA. The sample yields 140,000 or so clones; about 82% were counted once. The top ten constitute roughly 4.3% of the sample.

Beyond this particular receptor, the publication reports: In a later analysis, several top co-occurrence clusters were reported to appear linked to parvovirus B19, influenza, CMV and Epstein-Barr virus. Across donors, most TCR sequences were observed very rarely, whereas some public TCRs were present in many individuals. Most CMV-associated TCR beta chains appeared to be HLA-restricted in a later analysis, and the HLA associations seemed to be driven largely by CMV exposure. Compared with the roughly 670-donor mean, donors in an Asian-associated ancestry cluster had fewer N-insertions in productive TCRs, according to a later genetic analysis. The earlier analysis of 587 of the donors excluded around 17 rarely observed V segments, including chromosome 9 orphons, because counts were too low. The cohort was sequenced for TCR beta chains only, and without alpha or paired-chain data the features that could be detected were limited. Sequencing depth was assumed to be roughly uniform across donors in the presence/absence analyses, though that assumption may not hold. The authors suggested that the approach could potentially be extended to other disease states and immunological phenotypes. The study listed around 160 TCR beta chains as associated with cytomegalovirus. Cytomegalovirus status was reported to be diagnosed by the classifier with high specificity and sensitivity in both the original and validation cohorts. Broadly in line with IMGT annotations, most TCR beta V segments showed up in productive rearrangements about 87% or about 30% of the time in an earlier analysis of around 600 of the donors. The sequencing pipeline was judged likely to have produced a cluster of highly shared sequence variants as a technical artifact. When HLA alleles, especially DR and DQ, strongly co-occurred, attributing TCR associations to individual alleles was difficult. A later analysis associated about 17,000 TCR beta sequences with specific HLA alleles at a false discovery rate of 0.05. Correlated functional status among segregating V segments might be attributable to linkage disequilibrium, but an unknown experimental factor could not be ruled out. A further reported finding was that TCR beta sequences accurately predicted the HLA-A and HLA-B alleles for most subjects in the first cohort. An association between a missense DCLRE1C variant and V-gene and J-gene trimming of TCR beta chains was found in a later genetic analysis and replicated in an independent cohort. In vitro tests confirmed that a few of the cytomegalovirus-associated TCR beta chains recognize cytomegalovirus antigens. Because some donors lacked HLA typing at each locus, the association tests relied only on the typed subset. In a later analysis, TCR association rates were found to vary across HLA loci, with the most associated TCRs seen for DRB1 alleles and the fewest for HLA-C alleles. A later analysis found that HLA-associated TCR beta chains were more clonally expanded and had lower generation probabilities than equally common non-associated chains. For the cohort, immune exposure information was limited to CMV serostatus.

The origin of this receptor is a woman between 40 and 50 years old in good health and CMV-seropositive. The sample was PBMCs.

The CDR3 region reads CSHAPDRATGNTIYF. The base sequence is TGCAGCCACGCTCCGGACAGAGCAACTGGAAACACCATATATTTT. The chain joins TRBV29-1 to TRBJ1-3; tentative D gene TRBD1, with 6 bases matching. In the germline V gene, CDR1 corresponds to SQVTM and CDR2 to ANQGSEA. Trimming costs V 8 bases and J 2 bases, and their ends lie 19 bases apart. Spanning cysteine to phenylalanine, the CDR3 consists of 15 amino acids. The only DNA kept is the CDR3, 45 bases in frame from the first base.